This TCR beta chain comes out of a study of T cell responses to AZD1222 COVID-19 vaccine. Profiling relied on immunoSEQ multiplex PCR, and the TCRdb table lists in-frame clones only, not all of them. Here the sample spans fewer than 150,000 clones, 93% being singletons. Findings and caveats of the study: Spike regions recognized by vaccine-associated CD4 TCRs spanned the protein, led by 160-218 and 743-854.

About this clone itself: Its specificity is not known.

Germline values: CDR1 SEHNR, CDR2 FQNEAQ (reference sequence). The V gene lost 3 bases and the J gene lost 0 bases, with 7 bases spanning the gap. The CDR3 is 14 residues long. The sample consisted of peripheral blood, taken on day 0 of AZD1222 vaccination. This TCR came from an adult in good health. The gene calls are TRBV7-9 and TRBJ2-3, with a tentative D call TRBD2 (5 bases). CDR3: CASSFGLSTDTQYF. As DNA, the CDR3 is TGTGCCAGCAGCTTCGGACTTAGCACAGATACGCAGTATTTT.